The next 28 T cell receptor beta chains were all read from a single sample in a study of blood T cell repertoires in COVID-19. Measured with immunoSEQ multiplex PCR; TCRdb has only the in-frame clones, and not every one. The data show around 60,000 clones, approximately 86% seen once. Material: peripheral blood. Source of these receptors: a man aged 40-49 years with acute or convalescent COVID-19.

The chain links TRBV28 to TRBJ1-3; D perhaps matches TRBD1 (5 bases). CDR3 length: 15 amino acids. V was pared by 3 bases and J by 2 bases, with 11 bases between. Germline V gives CDR1 MDHEN, CDR2 SYDVKM. The CDR3 region is CASSFGGGTGNTIYF. Here the CDR3 DNA reads TGTGCCAGCAGTTTTGGGGGAGGAACTGGAAACACCATATATTTT.

The chain couples TRBV7-3 to TRBJ1-1; D gene uncertain. The CDR3 consists of 13 residues. V shed 4 bases and J shed 5 bases, with 11 bases lying between them. Germline assignment: CDR1 SGHTA and CDR2 FQGTGA. The chain's CDR3 is CASSSGLRTEAFF. The CDR3 bases are TGTGCCAGCAGCTCCGGACTAAGGACTGAAGCTTTCTTT.

The chain recombines TRBV5-1 with TRBJ1-3; D is possibly TRBD1 (6 bases). The germline CDR1 and CDR2 sequences are SGHRS and YFSETQ. V dropped 7 bases and J dropped 4 bases, with 12 bases sitting between them. The CDR3 has 13 residues. As DNA, the CDR3 is TGCGCCAGCCGAATACAGGGCGGAAACACCATATATTTT. This encodes CASRIQGGNTIYF.

The chain is built from TRBV11-2 and TRBJ1-1, with D tentatively TRBD1 (6 bases). CDR3 length equals 13 residues. Between the trimmed V and J ends, which lost 2 bases and 3 bases, there was a span of 7 bases. Germline CDR1 SGHAT, CDR2 FQNNGV. CDR3 in amino acids: CASSLYRDTEAFF. In DNA, the CDR3 is TGTGCCAGCAGCTTATACAGGGACACTGAAGCTTTCTTT.

This chain links TRBV6-6 with TRBJ1-1; 7 positions agree with TRBD1. V shed 6 bases, J shed 2 bases, and the junction held 9 bases outside the gene matches. Looked up from germline, CDR1 is MNHNY and CDR2 is SVGAGI (reference sequence). The CDR3 loop spans 15 amino acids. CDR3 bases: TGTGCCAGCAGGGCACCGGGACAGCAAAACACTGAAGCTTTCTTT. The encoded protein is CASRAPGQQNTEAFF.

The chain has TRBV3-1 (or the pseudogene TRBV3-2) and TRBJ2-4; 9 bases map to TRBD2. Germline values: CDR1 LGHDT, CDR2 YNNKEL (reference sequence). Unmatched junction bases numbered 9, after V lost 1 base and J lost 5 bases. CDR3 length: 17 residues. The CDR3 protein is CASSQGQAGGPQNIQYF. The CDR3 DNA is TGTGCCAGCAGCCAAGGGCAAGCGGGGGGCCCGCAAAACATTCAGTACTTC.

In DNA, the CDR3 is TGTGCCATCAGTGATTCCGGGACAGGGAATCAGCCCCAGCATTTT. Protein: CAISDSGTGNQPQHF. The chain combines TRBV10-3 with TRBJ1-5; 9 bases are a match to TRBD1. The CDR3 is 15 amino acids. V gave up 3 bases and J gave up 4 bases; unmatched junction bases: 4. Germline CDR1 and CDR2: ENHRY and SYGVKD.

The chain carries TRBV6-5 and TRBJ2-1; a weak D match, TRBD1 (6 bases). Germline loops: CDR1 MNHEY, CDR2 SVGAGI. CDR3 length: 14 amino acids. V was pared by 6 bases and J by 1 base, with 10 bases between. CDR3 coding DNA: TGTGCCAGCAGCCGGGACACTTCCTACAATGAGCAGTTCTTC. Protein: CASSRDTSYNEQFF.

CDR3 bases: TGTGCCAGCAGTTTACTCGGGGGGGATAATGAGCAGTACTTC. Its translation is CASSLLGGDNEQYF. This chain joins TRBV28 and TRBJ2-7; 8 bases fit TRBD2. The CDR3 has 14 residues. Trimming removed 2 bases from V and 7 bases from J; junction bases left unmatched: 7. CDR1 is MDHEN and CDR2 is SYDVKM in the germline V gene.

This clone has a handful of counts. This chain uses TRBV11-2 with TRBJ2-5; D possibly corresponds to TRBD2 (6 bases). CDR1 SGHAT and CDR2 FQNNGV come from the germline V gene. The CDR3 consists of 15 residues. The V and J ends lost 2 bases and 2 bases respectively, with 12 bases between them. The CDR3 region has the DNA TGTGCCAGCAGCTTACGGTTGGGGGGTCAAGAGACCCAGTACTTC. Translating it yields CASSLRLGGQETQYF.

V usage is TRBV5-5 and J usage is TRBJ1-6; TRBD1 matches 7 bases. This CDR3 region has 17 residues. CDR1 SGHKS and CDR2 YYEKEE come from the germline V gene (reference sequence). The ends lost 4 bases at V and 10 bases at J; junction bases unmatched: 17. The CDR3 region has the DNA TGTGCCAGCAGCACGACCCCAGGGACAGCCACCCCGTCACCCCTCCACTTT. Its protein product is CASSTTPGTATPSPLHF.

The chain combines TRBV19 with TRBJ2-2; D unresolved. The germline CDR1 and CDR2 sequences are LNHDA and SQIVND (reference sequence). The ends were cut back, 5 bases at V and 4 bases at J, with 5 bases in the middle. The CDR3 is 12 amino acids. The CDR3 DNA reads as TGTGCCAGTAGTTATTTCACCGGGGAGCTGTTTTTT. Amino acids: CASSYFTGELFF.

The chain links TRBV2 to TRBJ2-6, with 9 bases lining up with TRBD1. The germline V gene encodes CDR1 SNHLY and CDR2 FYNNEI. The J segment lost 0 bases and the V segment lost 7 bases, leaving 16 bases of the junction unmatched. The length of the CDR3 is 20 residues. CDR3 protein: CASTYLRTGGPSSGANVLTF. The CDR3 DNA is TGTGCCAGCACATACTTAAGAACAGGGGGCCCATCCTCTGGGGCCAACGTCCTGACTTTC.

V gene TRBV2 combines with J gene TRBJ2-5; a weak D match, TRBD1 (6 bases). The CDR3 sequence is 14 residues long. Looked up from germline, CDR1 is SNHLY and CDR2 is FYNNEI. V was shortened by 8 bases and J by 5 bases, with 18 bases between the two germline ends. The chain's CDR3 is CASANRVDTETQYF. CDR3 nucleotides: TGTGCCAGCGCGAACAGGGTAGACACGGAGACCCAGTACTTC.

This clone appeared a few times. The chain is built from TRBV9 and TRBJ2-2; D gene unclear. CDR1 and CDR2 from the germline V gene are SGDLS and YYNGEE. Trimming took 4 bases from V and 0 from J, leaving 10 bases between them. The CDR3 is made up of 15 amino acids. CDR3 residues: CASSQTRANTGELFF. CDR3 in DNA: TGTGCCAGCAGCCAAACTCGGGCGAACACCGGGGAGCTGTTTTTT.

V usage is TRBV11-2 and J usage is TRBJ2-7; 8 bases match TRBD1. Trimming cost V 5 bases and J 3 bases; bases outside gene matches: 3. The CDR3 length is 13 residues. CDR1 and CDR2 (germline): SGHAT, FQNNGV. The CDR3, as DNA: TGTGCCAGCAGCGAAGGACAGGGCTACGAGCAGTACTTC. It translates to CASSEGQGYEQYF.

This chain links TRBV28 with TRBJ2-7; TRBD2 aligns across 8 bases. The CDR3 extends over 11 amino acids. V shed 10 bases and J 12 bases; nucleotides not matched to a gene: 11. CDR1 and CDR2 (germline): MDHEN, SYDVKM. CDR3 DNA sequence: TGTGCCACCTCCGGGACTAGGATGCGGTACTTC. Encoded protein: CATSGTRMRYF.

V usage is TRBV15 and J usage is TRBJ2-7; 7 bases match TRBD1. Germline V CDR1 and CDR2: LNHNV, YYDKDF (reference sequence). The V gene end was trimmed by 9 bases and the J gene end by 3 bases; junction bases not matched to a gene: 8. The CDR3 has 13 amino acids. The CDR3: CATAGGDGYEQYF. The DNA of the CDR3 is TGTGCCACGGCAGGGGGTGATGGCTACGAGCAGTACTTC.

The CDR3 DNA reads TGTGCCAGCAGTTACGCGGGACAGGGCGGCTCCTACGAGCAGTACTTC. This gives the protein CASSYAGQGGSYEQYF. The V gene is TRBV6-5, the J gene TRBJ2-7, with 9 nucleotides matching TRBD1. Losses at the gene ends were 2 bases for V and 0 bases for J; bases not matched to a gene: 5. The CDR3 contains 16 residues. Germline CDR1 MNHEY, CDR2 SVGAGI.

The V and J genes are TRBV18 and TRBJ2-5, with 11 bases identical to TRBD2. With 4 bases clipped from V and 7 bases from J, the junction kept 17 bases outside the gene matches. This CDR3 spans 18 amino acids. Germline V gives CDR1 KGHSH, CDR2 LQKENI. The CDR3 sequence is CASSLALAGGYPPGTQYF. In DNA form, the CDR3 reads TGTGCCAGCTCACTTGCCCTAGCGGGGGGCTATCCTCCAGGGACCCAGTACTTC.

V and J are TRBV30 and TRBJ2-2; a possible D gene is TRBD1 (5 bases). This CDR3 is 14 amino acids long. Germline V lookup: CDR1 GTSNPN, CDR2 SVGIG (reference sequence). The germline V and J ends were trimmed by 1 base and 3 bases, with 9 bases remaining between them. CDR3 DNA: TGTGCCTGGAGTGACCGGACACACACCGGGGAGCTGTTTTTT. Protein product: CAWSDRTHTGELFF.

The chain joins TRBV19 to TRBJ1-5; D ambiguous. The CDR3 has 15 residues. Germline values: CDR1 LNHDA, CDR2 SQIVND (reference sequence). Trimming took off 7 bases at V and 3 bases at J, with 16 bases between the two ends. CDR3 DNA sequence: TGTGCCAGTACCGCGGGAGCGGGTCACAATCAGCCCCAGCATTTT. This codes for CASTAGAGHNQPQHF.

CDR3 amino acids: CASSYYGGKDTQYF. The CDR3, as DNA: TGTGCCAGCAGTTACTATGGGGGGAAAGATACGCAGTATTTT. This sequence joins TRBV6-2 or TRBV6-3 and TRBJ2-3; a possible D gene is TRBD2 (6 bases). V dropped 1 base and J dropped 5 bases, with 10 bases sitting between them. Germline V gene lookup returns CDR1 MNHEY and CDR2 SVGEGT. The CDR3 is made up of 14 amino acids.

The chain has TRBV25-1 and TRBJ2-7, with D possibly being TRBD1 (6 bases). Trimming left V 5 bases short and J 3 bases short, with 17 bases between. Per germline, CDR1 MGHDK and CDR2 SYGVNS. The CDR3 sequence is 15 residues long. CDR3 bases: TGTGCCAGCAGTACCACAGGGCTATGGGGCTACGAGCAGTACTTC. Amino acids: CASSTTGLWGYEQYF.

Notes on this clone: The junction departs from the called germline gene at one end, perhaps through a read error. The chain recombines TRBV2 with TRBJ2-1; D is possibly TRBD1 (5 bases). The CDR3 totals 11 residues. In germline, CDR1 is SNHLY, CDR2 FYNNEI. The CDR3 DNA sequence: TGTGCCAGCAGTGAACGTGGGGCTAGGATCTTC. This sequence encodes CASSERGARIF.

The chain links TRBV11-3 to TRBJ2-3; unclear D gene. This CDR3 region has 14 residues. Trimming removed 1 base from V and 4 bases from J, with 9 bases in between. Germline assignment: CDR1 SGHNT and CDR2 YENEEA. This chain's CDR3 is CASSLVGQADTQYF. CDR3 in DNA: TGTGCCAGCAGCTTAGTGGGTCAGGCAGATACGCAGTATTTT. The whole variable domain, remainder taken from reference TRBV11-3 and TRBJ2-3, is EAGVVQSPRYKIIEKKQPVAFWCNPISGHNTLYWYLQNLGQGPELLIRYENEEAVDDSQLPKDRFSAERLKGVDSTLKIQPAELGDSAVYLCASSLVGQADTQYFGPGTRLTVL.

The rearrangement links TRBV6-4 to TRBJ1-1; D is possibly TRBD1 (6 bases). This CDR3 region has 13 residues. Trimming removed 6 bases at V and 2 bases at J, with 10 bases between. The germline V gene encodes CDR1 MRHNA and CDR2 SNTAGT. The CDR3: CASSRQVNTEAFF. CDR3 bases: TGTGCCAGCAGCAGACAGGTTAACACTGAAGCTTTCTTT.

The chain is built from TRBV19 and TRBJ2-1, with 10 bases fitting TRBD1. CDR1 and CDR2 (germline): LNHDA, SQIVND (reference sequence). The CDR3 runs to 17 residues. The trim removed 3 bases at V and 6 bases at J, leaving 11 bases unmatched. Here the CDR3 DNA reads TGTGCCAGTAGTATGGGGCCCGGGACAGGGGACGGCAATGAGCAGTTCTTC. It translates to CASSMGPGTGDGNEQFF.